This record covers a single T cell receptor (beta chain). The specificity of this receptor is unknown. No per-base quality is available; no much larger clone lies one base away. This sample is drawn from a study of OX40 agonist ivuxolimab in advanced cancers. Study-wide context: The costimulatory receptor OX40 (CD134) was targeted by ivuxolimab, a fully human IgG2 agonistic monoclonal antibody. Intravenous ivuxolimab was administered to patients every 2 weeks at six dose levels: 0.01, 0.1, 0.3, 1.5, 3 and 10 mg/kg. Of the roughly 51 dose-escalation patients, hepatocellular carcinoma was present in around 20, melanoma in around 15, renal cell carcinoma in 9 and head and neck cancer in 9. A male proportion of roughly 80% and a mean age of approximately 61 years, ranging from roughly 20 to 80, were recorded for the dose-escalation cohort. Prior anti-PD-1, anti-PD-L1 or anti-CTLA-4 therapy was permitted, and approximately 40% of dose-escalation patients had received checkpoint inhibitors. Partial responses were achieved by three dose-escalation patients, of whom one had hepatocellular carcinoma and two had cutaneous melanoma. Peripheral TCRbeta sequencing was intended to test whether TCR sequence diversity was altered and clonal T-cell expansion was caused by ivuxolimab. The paper covers the monotherapy dose-escalation part of the phase I ivuxolimab trial, which included N of about 50 patients.

CDR1 and CDR2, looked up from the germline V gene (reference sequence), are SGHNT and YYREEE. The CDR3 contains 18 residues, cysteine and phenylalanine counted. Kept here is only the CDR3 DNA, which spans 54 bases and is read in frame from base 1. Patients with autoimmune disease history or receiving systemic immunosuppression were excluded from the trial. Peripheral blood for TCR sequencing was drawn from every dose cohort at baseline, at cycle 4 day 1 and at cycle 7 day 1. Samples came from an open-label, multicenter, first-in-human phase I dose-escalation trial of ivuxolimab. Adults with locally advanced or metastatic melanoma, renal cell, hepatocellular, or head and neck squamous cell carcinoma were enrolled in the trial. CD4+ and CD8+ T cells were sorted separately from peripheral blood before TCR sequencing. Genomic DNA was extracted from sorted cells for sequencing of the TCRbeta CDR3 region. The immunoSEQ Assay was used to sequence the TCRbeta CDR3 regions. TCRdb limited this immuneACCESS table to in-frame rearrangements with V and J called. A share of clones is missing; checked studies link under half to unresolved V genes, and the rest is unexplained. This sample lists approximately 13,000 clones; about three quarters were detected once. Roughly 36% of the sample rests with the top ten.

Broader findings and caveats from the paper: After ivuxolimab, expanded clones were on average more numerous among CD8+ T cells than among CD4+ T cells. At doses from 0.1 to 3.0 mg/kg, clonal expansion was seen in both CD4+ and CD8+ blood T cells between baseline and week 6. Low levels of normalized T-cell clonal expansion were also seen in some patients who did not respond. Which antigens the clonally expanded peripheral T cells were specific for was not determined. In the 0.1-3.0 mg/kg groups, partial responders were among the patients with the lowest normalized peripheral clonal expansion, particularly in CD8+ T cells.

The sequence derives from an adult with an advanced solid tumor such as melanoma, head and neck, liver or kidney cancer. This chain is built from TRBV5-4 and TRBJ2-5, and TRBD2 aligns with 14 junction nucleotides. The J call may be mistaken, given a closer DNA end match to TRBJ2-7. This sample comprised CD4+ or CD8+ T cells sorted from blood, obtained in a trial of the OX40 agonist ivuxolimab. The DNA is TGTGCCAGCACCGCACCTGGGACCCCGGGACTAGCGGGAGTCGAGCAGTACTTC. Its coded protein is CASTAPGTPGLAGVEQYF.